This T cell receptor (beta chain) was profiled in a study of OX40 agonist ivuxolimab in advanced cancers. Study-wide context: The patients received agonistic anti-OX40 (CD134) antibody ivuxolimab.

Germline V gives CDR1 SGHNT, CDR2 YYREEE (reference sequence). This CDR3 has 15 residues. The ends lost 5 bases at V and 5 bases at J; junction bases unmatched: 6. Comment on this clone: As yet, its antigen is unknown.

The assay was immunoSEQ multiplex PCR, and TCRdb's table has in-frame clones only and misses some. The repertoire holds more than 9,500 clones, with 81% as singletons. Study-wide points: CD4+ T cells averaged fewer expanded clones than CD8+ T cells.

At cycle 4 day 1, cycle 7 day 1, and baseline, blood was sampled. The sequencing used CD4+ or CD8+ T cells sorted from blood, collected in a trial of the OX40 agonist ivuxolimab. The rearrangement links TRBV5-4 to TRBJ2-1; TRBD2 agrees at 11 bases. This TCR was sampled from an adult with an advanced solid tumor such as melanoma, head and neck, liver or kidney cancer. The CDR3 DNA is TGTGCCAGCAGTACGGGACTAGCGGTTAACAATGAGCAGTTCTTC. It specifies CASSTGLAVNNEQFF.